The 15 T cell receptor beta chains in this list originate from one sample, sequenced in a study of kidney transplant recipient with SARS-CoV-2 infection. TCRdb fed the reads into MiXCR, producing one record per CDR3 protein. The data contain 200,000 to 300,000 distinct CDR3 sequences, around 28% of them singletons. Sequences were derived from a blood sample, sampled at baseline and on approximately day 120 from a kidney transplant recipient. Receptor source: a male patient younger than 45 who had COVID-19 and was a kidney transplant recipient. Some T cells may arise from the graft donor.

In this sample, this clonotype turned up many times. This sequence joins TRBV6-5 and TRBJ2-7; 8 bases align to TRBD2. The CDR3 loop spans 12 amino acids. Germline loops: CDR1 MNHEY, CDR2 SVGAGI. The V segment lost 7 bases and the J segment 6 bases; nucleotides outside the gene matches: 5. The CDR3 here is CASKREWFEQYF. CDR3 in DNA: TGTGCCAGCAAGCGGGAGTGGTTCGAGCAGTACTTC.

The chain employs TRBV3-1 and TRBJ2-2, with 13 bases fitting TRBD2. Germline CDR1 reads LGHDT; CDR2 reads YNNKEL (reference sequence). V shed 1 base and J 3 bases; nucleotides not matched to a gene: 11. The CDR3 runs to 20 residues. The CDR3 spells CASSQASSLLAGGYTGELFF. Here the CDR3 DNA reads TGTGCCAGCAGCCAAGCCTCATCATTACTAGCGGGAGGGTACACCGGGGAGCTGTTTTTT.

Remarks on this clonotype: This may arise from a read error, as a much more abundant clone is one base away. V gene TRBV6-5 combines with J gene TRBJ2-5; 8 positions match TRBD2. The end of the DNA fits TRBJ2-7 better, so the J call may be wrong. Per germline, CDR1 MNHEY and CDR2 SVGAGI. CDR3 length equals 14 residues. The CDR3 nucleotides read TGTGCCCGCAGTTCCCAGCGGGAGCGGAACGAGCAGTACTTC. It is translated as CARSSQRERNEQYF.

Details on this clonotype: Since a much larger clone is just one base distant, this may be a read error. This likely comes from a read error, as the CDR3 has no conserved phenylalanine or tryptophan at its end. In DNA, the CDR3 is TGTGCCAGCACCAGGGACAGGAGCTCCTACGAGCAGTACCTC. Its protein is CASTRDRSSYEQYL. The gene calls are TRBV2 and TRBJ2-7; TRBD1 matches at 8 bases. CDR1 and CDR2 from the germline V gene are SNHLY and FYNNEI. Trimming removed 7 bases from V and 0 bases from J; junction bases left unmatched: 5. This CDR3 is 14 amino acids long.

As concerns this clonotype: With a much larger clone just one base away, this may be a read error. This sequence joins TRBV7-2 and TRBJ1-1; D not certain. Germline CDR1 SGHTA, CDR2 FQGNSA. V was trimmed by 4 bases and J by 1 base, leaving 10 bases between them. The CDR3 is made up of 14 amino acids. CDR3 amino acids: CASSSPGKNTEAFF. The CDR3 DNA follows: TGTGCCAGCAGCTCTCCGGGAAAGAACACTGAAGCTTTCTTT.

This clonotype appeared many times. This chain connects TRBV19 to TRBJ1-1; 11 bases are a match to TRBD1. The CDR3 runs to 15 residues. The ends lost 5 bases at V and 6 bases at J; junction bases unmatched: 8. CDR1 is LNHDA, CDR2 SQIVND, per germline (reference sequence). CDR3: CASSLPPGQGAEAFF. The CDR3 region has the DNA TGTGCCAGTAGTCTTCCCCCGGGACAGGGGGCTGAAGCTTTCTTT.

This clonotype was seen many times. CDR3 sequence: CASSFPGRATQPQHF. In DNA form, the CDR3 reads TGTGCCAGCAGTTTCCCCGGACGAGCGACTCAGCCCCAGCATTTT. The rearrangement links TRBV28 to TRBJ1-5; D call uncertain. Germline-derived CDR1 and CDR2 are MDHEN and SYDVKM. The CDR3 contains 15 residues. With 3 bases removed from V and 6 bases from J, the gap between germline ends came to 15 bases.

Turning to this clonotype: This may stem from a read error, because a much larger clone lies one nucleotide away. The V and J genes are TRBV6-1 and TRBJ1-5, with a weak D call TRBD1 (6 bases). CDR3 size: 15 residues. V was clipped by 1 base and J by 6 bases, with 13 bases between them. The germline gives CDR1 MNHNS, CDR2 SASEGT. CDR3 sequence (DNA): TGTGCCAGCAGTGAAGAGGGGGACGCGTGTCAGCCCCAGCATTTT. Amino acids: CASSEEGDACQPQHF.

This clonotype was observed many times. V is TRBV12-2 and J is TRBJ1-2. TRBV12-2 is a recognized pseudogene. There are 17 residues in the CDR3. This CDR3 reads CASRSASTPRKTYGYTF. The DNA of the CDR3 is TGTGCAAGTCGCAGTGCTTCGACTCCACGAAAGACCTATGGCTACACCTTC.

The gene calls are TRBV29-1 and TRBJ2-1; a possible D gene is TRBD1 (6 bases). The CDR3 spans 16 residues. In germline, CDR1 is SQVTM, CDR2 ANQGSEA. The V gene lost 5 bases and the J gene lost 3 bases, with 20 bases spanning the gap. The CDR3 sequence is CSVPRGNSPLYNEQFF. The CDR3 region has the DNA TGCAGCGTTCCAAGGGGGAACTCTCCCCTCTACAATGAGCAGTTCTTC.

The table lists this clonotype with many counts. The chain is built from TRBV12-3 or TRBV12-4 and TRBJ1-1; the D is unclear. This CDR3 comprises 13 residues. The germline V and J ends were trimmed by 5 bases and 4 bases, with 11 bases remaining between them. CDR3 nucleotides: TGTGCCAGCAGTACCTCCGTGGGCACTGAAGCTTTCTTT. Amino acid sequence: CASSTSVGTEAFF.

In this sample, this clonotype turned up a few times. This chain joins TRBV16 and TRBJ1-2, with D maybe TRBD1 (5 bases). The germline V gene has CDR1 KGHSY and CDR2 FQNENV. This CDR3 spans 17 amino acids. V was shortened by 5 bases and J by 4 bases, with 23 bases between the two germline ends. The CDR3 region is CASSCIGVVRKTYGYTF. In DNA, the CDR3 is TGTGCCAGCAGCTGTATAGGGGTCGTTAGAAAGACCTATGGCTACACCTTC.

This clonotype was observed at least ten times. V and J are TRBV9 and TRBJ1-2; no clear D. The CDR3 is 16 amino acids. V lost 7 bases, J lost 4 bases, and 23 bases lay in between. CDR1 is SGDLS and CDR2 is YYNGEE in the germline V gene. The CDR3: CASVQKYSRKTYGYTF. For the CDR3, the DNA is TGTGCCAGCGTACAGAAGTACTCAAGAAAGACCTATGGCTACACCTTC. The full variable domain, rest sourced from reference TRBV9 and TRBJ1-2, is DSGVTQTPKHLITATGQRVTLRCSPRSGDLSVYWYQQSLDQGLQFLIQYYNGEERAKGNILERFSAQQFPDLHSELNLSSLELGDSALYFCASVQKYSRKTYGYTFGSGTRLTVV.

In the case of this clonotype: One base away lies a much larger clone, so this may be a sequencing read error. The DNA for the CDR3 is TGTGCCGGCCAACAGGGGGCCGGGAGCTACGAGCAGTACTTC. Translated, it gives CAGQQGAGSYEQYF. This chain joins TRBV19 and TRBJ2-7; 9 bases are a match to TRBD1. Germline V CDR1 and CDR2: LNHDA, SQIVND (reference sequence). CDR3 length: 14 amino acids. After removal of 11 bases from V and 3 bases from J, the junction contained 11 bases not matched to a gene.

This clonotype occurred a few times. The rearrangement joins TRBV6-1 to TRBJ2-1; a weak D match, TRBD1 (5 bases). In germline, CDR1 is MNHNS, CDR2 SASEGT. Trimming left V 6 bases short and J 10 bases short, with 10 bases between. The CDR3 is 11 residues long. The CDR3: CASRQTDEQFF. As DNA, the CDR3 is TGTGCCAGCAGGCAGACAGACGAGCAGTTCTTC.